The 12 T cell receptor beta chains below all came from one sample that was sequenced in a study of blood T cell repertoires in COVID-19. Generated by immunoSEQ multiplex PCR, the TCRdb table keeps only in-frame clones and is missing some. The table has 300,000 to 400,000 clones, 85% to 90% seen once. Sequences were obtained from PBMCs or T cells enriched from blood (not recorded which). Every receptor here comes from a woman aged 25 to 45 with acute COVID-19.

The genes are TRBV18 and TRBJ1-1; 8 nucleotides align to TRBD1. Germline assignment: CDR1 KGHSH and CDR2 LQKENI. CDR3 length equals 16 residues. V was clipped by 6 bases and J by 5 bases; unmatched bases: 14. CDR3 loop: CASSPGQGAVWTEAFF. The CDR3 nucleotides are TGTGCCAGCTCCCCGGGCCAGGGGGCAGTGTGGACTGAAGCTTTCTTT.

This clone was seen a few times. The rearrangement joins TRBV27 to TRBJ1-1; D remains ambiguous. The germline V and J ends were trimmed by 5 bases and 1 base, with 8 bases remaining between them. Germline V gene lookup returns CDR1 MNHEY and CDR2 SMNVEV (reference sequence). CDR3 length: 13 residues. The CDR3 DNA sequence: TGTGCCAGCAGTATCTCGGGGAACACTGAAGCTTTCTTT. It specifies CASSISGNTEAFF.

This rearrangement joins TRBV2 to TRBJ1-1; D is undetermined. This CDR3 has 15 residues. The V end lost 6 bases, the J end lost 5 bases, and 19 bases lay between the germline ends. Germline V gene data show CDR1 as SNHLY and CDR2 as FYNNEI. For the CDR3, the DNA is TGTGCCAGCAGGACGCCAGGTGGCGCGGGGACTGAAGCTTTCTTT. It specifies CASRTPGGAGTEAFF.

J is TRBJ2-6 and V is TRBV2, with D possibly TRBD2 on 7 matching bases. The CDR3 extends over 15 amino acids. Germline V CDR1 and CDR2: SNHLY, FYNNEI. V gave up 7 bases and J gave up 0 bases, with 10 bases separating them. The CDR3 loop is CASKGGDSGANVLTF. The CDR3 nucleotides are TGTGCCAGCAAGGGGGGGGACTCTGGGGCCAACGTCCTGACTTTC.

In DNA, the CDR3 is TGTGCCTGGAGGCAGGGGCTAGGGACTGAAGCTTTCTTT. Its translation: CAWRQGLGTEAFF. V gene TRBV30 combines with J gene TRBJ1-1; D possibly corresponds to TRBD1 (6 bases). The ends were cut back, 3 bases at V and 5 bases at J, with 13 bases in the middle. The germline gives CDR1 GTSNPN, CDR2 SVGIG (reference sequence). The CDR3 covers 13 residues.

This chain links TRBV6-4 with TRBJ1-2, with D hard to call. The CDR3 runs 11 residues. Germline-derived CDR1 and CDR2 are MRHNA and SNTAGT. The ends were cut back, 0 bases at V and 8 bases at J, with 4 bases in the middle. Here the CDR3 reads CASSDSGGYTF. CDR3 in DNA: TGTGCCAGCAGTGACTCGGGCGGCTACACCTTC.

The genes are TRBV11-1 and TRBJ1-1, with unresolved D. Per the germline V gene, CDR1 is SGHAT and CDR2 is FQDESV (reference sequence). Between the trimmed V and J ends, which lost 1 base and 8 bases, there was a span of 8 bases. The CDR3 sequence is 12 residues long. DNA for the CDR3: TGTGCCAGCAGCTTAGTCCGGAGCGAAGCTTTCTTT. Protein: CASSLVRSEAFF.

The J gene is TRBJ2-5, the V gene TRBV7-3, with 12 bases that match TRBD1. CDR3 size: 14 residues. Germline CDR1 and CDR2: SGHTA and FQGTGA. The V gene end was trimmed by 5 bases and the J gene end by 5 bases; junction bases not matched to a gene: 3. The CDR3 nucleotides are TGTGCCAGCAGCCCTGGGACAGGGGGCGAGACCCAGTACTTC. Translating it yields CASSPGTGGETQYF.

The chain couples TRBV7-8 to TRBJ2-3; possible D gene TRBD2, 7 bases. Trimming took off 3 bases at V and 3 bases at J, with 19 bases between the two ends. CDR1 is SGHVS and CDR2 is FQNEAQ in the germline V gene. The CDR3 length is 17 residues. The CDR3 DNA is TGTGCCAGCAGCTTCCTGCGGGGGCTAACGGGGACAGATACGCAGTATTTT. The encoded protein is CASSFLRGLTGTDTQYF.

The V gene is TRBV27, the J gene TRBJ2-7; 9 bases match TRBD1. In germline, CDR1 is MNHEY, CDR2 SMNVEV (reference sequence). The CDR3 has 14 residues. V gave up 7 bases and J gave up 4 bases; unmatched junction bases: 8. CDR3 bases: TGTGCCAGCACCCTGGGACAGGGAAAATACGAGCAGTACTTC. The encoded protein is CASTLGQGKYEQYF.

The genes are TRBV12-3 or TRBV12-4 and TRBJ1-2; D possibly corresponds to TRBD1 (5 bases). V shed 1 base and J shed 4 bases, with 7 bases lying between them. The CDR3 totals 13 residues. The CDR3 DNA sequence: TGTGCCAGCAGTTTAGGGGGCGCCTATGGCTACACCTTC. As protein: CASSLGGAYGYTF.

DNA for the CDR3: TGCGCCAGCAGCCTACCCGGGACAGGGAATAATTCACCCCTCCACTTT. Translating it yields CASSLPGTGNNSPLHF. The chain is built from TRBV5-1 and TRBJ1-6, with 9 bases identical to TRBD1. V was pared by 4 bases and J by 5 bases, with 7 bases of the junction left unmatched. CDR3 size: 16 residues. Per the germline V gene, CDR1 is SGHRS and CDR2 is YFSETQ.